A single sample gave rise to the 20 T cell receptor beta chains below, sequenced in a study of OX40 agonist ivuxolimab in advanced cancers. Libraries were prepared by immunoSEQ multiplex PCR; TCRdb keeps only in-frame clonotypes and omits some of them. The data show approximately 70,000 clones, more than 80% seen once. The sample here was CD4+ or CD8+ T cells sorted from blood, taken in a trial of the OX40 agonist ivuxolimab. These receptor sequences come from an adult with an advanced solid tumor such as melanoma, head and neck, liver or kidney cancer.

This chain links TRBV9 with TRBJ2-1, with 8 bases that match TRBD2. The J segment lost 4 bases and the V segment lost 1 base, leaving 10 bases of the junction unmatched. CDR3 size: 17 residues. Germline CDR1 is SGDLS and CDR2 is YYNGEE. The CDR3 sequence is CASSVTRLATDYNEQFF. The CDR3 nucleotides read TGTGCCAGCAGCGTAACGAGACTAGCGACCGATTACAATGAGCAGTTCTTC.

This chain joins TRBV6-6 and TRBJ1-1; a possible D gene is TRBD1 (5 bases). V was cut by 8 bases and J by 0 bases, with 7 bases left in between. The CDR3 extends over 12 amino acids. Germline V gene sequence: CDR1 MNHNY, CDR2 SVGAGI (reference sequence). The CDR3 reads CASGAMNTEAFF. CDR3 sequence (DNA): TGTGCCAGCGGGGCCATGAACACTGAAGCTTTCTTT.

The rearrangement links TRBV5-1 to TRBJ2-4, with TRBD1 matching over 9 bases. The V and J ends lost 0 bases and 0 bases, in that order; junction bases with no gene match: 7. The CDR3 length is 18 residues. CDR1 is SGHRS, CDR2 YFSETQ, per germline. The CDR3 DNA follows: TGCGCCAGCAGCTTGGGGACAGGGGAATTAATAGCCAAAAACATTCAGTACTTC. Amino acids: CASSLGTGELIAKNIQYF.

The chain couples TRBV2 to TRBJ1-6; no clear D. Trimming cost V 5 bases and J 12 bases, with 14 bases left between them. The V gene's germline CDR1 is SNHLY and CDR2 FYNNEI. The length of the CDR3 is 13 residues. The CDR3 loop reads CASSPGVPRPLHF. CDR3 DNA: TGTGCCAGCAGTCCCGGGGTCCCTCGACCCCTCCACTTT.

The chain couples TRBV6-1 to TRBJ2-7; D remains ambiguous. The germline V gene has CDR1 MNHNS and CDR2 SASEGT. This CDR3 has 14 residues. Trimming removed 3 bases at V and 2 bases at J, with 11 bases between. The CDR3, as DNA: TGTGCCAGCAGTGAGGGCCGGTACACCTACGAGCAGTACTTC. This codes for CASSEGRYTYEQYF.

This chain links TRBV5-4 with TRBJ1-6; D gene ambiguous. Deletions cut 4 bases from V and 10 bases from J, with 15 bases between. Per germline, CDR1 SGHNT and CDR2 YYREEE (reference sequence). The CDR3 contains 14 residues. The CDR3 protein is CASSPNLPDSPLHF. The CDR3 nucleotides are TGTGCCAGCAGCCCGAATCTCCCGGACTCACCCCTCCACTTT.

The chain is built from TRBV5-6 and TRBJ2-2; D ambiguous. V dropped 2 bases and J dropped 6 bases, with 5 bases sitting between them. The germline V gene has CDR1 SGHDT and CDR2 YYEEEE. This CDR3 region has 12 residues. The CDR3 spells CASSLRPGELFF. The CDR3 nucleotides read TGTGCCAGCAGCTTAAGGCCCGGGGAGCTGTTTTTT.

The CDR3 loop reads CASSQDSPPGGGNEKLFF. The CDR3 nucleotides read TGTGCCAGCAGCCAAGATAGTCCGCCAGGGGGTGGTAATGAAAAACTGTTTTTT. The chain employs TRBV4-2 and TRBJ1-4; the match to TRBD1 covers 7 bases. This CDR3 is 18 amino acids long. CDR1 and CDR2 from the germline V gene are LGHNA and YNFKEQ. V gave up 0 bases and J gave up 4 bases; unmatched junction bases: 11.

The chain employs TRBV7-9 and TRBJ1-2; D is undetermined. With 1 base removed from V and 8 bases from J, the gap between germline ends came to 11 bases. The CDR3 spans 13 residues. Germline V gene sequence: CDR1 SEHNR, CDR2 FQNEAQ (reference sequence). The CDR3 coding sequence is TGTGCCAGCAGCTTAGGGGCGTTCCCGGGCTACACCTTC. Translation gives CASSLGAFPGYTF.

The chain carries TRBV5-6 and TRBJ1-3; D is unresolved. CDR3 length: 14 amino acids. Trimming stripped 2 bases from V and 7 bases from J, with 13 bases between. The germline CDR1 and CDR2 sequences are SGHDT and YYEEEE. The CDR3 is CASSFLRSWNTIYF. The CDR3 bases are TGTGCCAGCAGCTTTCTTAGGTCGTGGAACACCATATATTTT.

This chain joins TRBV5-6 and TRBJ2-7; no firm D call. Germline V gene lookup returns CDR1 SGHDT and CDR2 YYEEEE. Trimming removed 4 bases from V and 6 bases from J, with 11 bases in between. The CDR3 has 12 amino acids. The CDR3, as DNA: TGTGCCAGCAGCGTGCCCCCAGGCGAGCAGTACTTC. Translation gives CASSVPPGEQYF.

The rearrangement joins TRBV2 to TRBJ1-1, with 7 bases that match TRBD1. After removal of 3 bases from V and 1 base from J, the junction contained 2 bases not matched to a gene. The germline V gene encodes CDR1 SNHLY and CDR2 FYNNEI. CDR3 size: 14 residues. CDR3 DNA: TGTGCCAGCAGTGAGGGACAGAGGAACACTGAAGCTTTCTTT. It encodes CASSEGQRNTEAFF.

By sample share, this clone is medium-sized (0.01 to 0.1%). The chain recombines TRBV2 with TRBJ1-6, with D possibly TRBD1 on 5 matching bases. V lost 3 bases, J lost 7 bases, and 10 bases lay in between. This CDR3 has 14 residues. Germline-derived CDR1 and CDR2 are SNHLY and FYNNEI. CDR3 in amino acids: CASSEGQRNSPLHF. Written as DNA, the CDR3 is TGTGCCAGCAGTGAGGGGCAGCGGAATTCACCCCTCCACTTT. The variable domain in full, with the rest retrieved from reference TRBV2 and TRBJ1-6, is EPEVTQTPSHQVTQMGQEVILRCVPISNHLYFYWYRQILGQKVEFLVSFYNNEISEKSEIFDDQFSVERPDGSNFTLKIRSTKLEDSAMYFCASSEGQRNSPLHFGNGTRLTVT.

The chain has TRBV7-2 and TRBJ2-7; 9 nucleotides align to TRBD1. This CDR3 region has 14 residues. Germline values: CDR1 SGHTA, CDR2 FQGNSA. The V gene end was trimmed by 5 bases and the J gene end by 6 bases; junction bases not matched to a gene: 8. In DNA, the CDR3 is TGTGCCAGCAGCCCCTGGGACAGGGCGAGCGAGCAGTACTTC. Its translation is CASSPWDRASEQYF.

The chain uses TRBV2 and TRBJ1-5; D is ambiguous. The CDR3 has 14 amino acids. V shed 2 bases and J shed 6 bases, with 11 bases lying between them. Germline CDR1 is SNHLY and CDR2 is FYNNEI. CDR3 loop: CASSEWRDVQPQHF. CDR3 in DNA: TGTGCCAGCAGTGAATGGAGGGATGTTCAGCCCCAGCATTTT.

In DNA form, the CDR3 reads TGTGCCAGCAGCGGGGGGCCGACGGGAGACTACGAGCAGTACTTC. Translation: CASSGGPTGDYEQYF. This chain connects TRBV2 to TRBJ2-7; perhaps TRBD2 as D (7 bases). Between the trimmed V and J ends, which lost 6 bases and 3 bases, there was a span of 18 bases. The CDR3 consists of 15 residues. Germline assignment: CDR1 SNHLY and CDR2 FYNNEI. The whole variable domain, filled in from reference TRBV2 and TRBJ2-7, reads EPEVTQTPSHQVTQMGQEVILRCVPISNHLYFYWYRQILGQKVEFLVSFYNNEISEKSEIFDDQFSVERPDGSNFTLKIRSTKLEDSAMYFCASSGGPTGDYEQYFGPGTRLTVT.

V and J are TRBV4-1 and TRBJ1-4, with D perhaps matching TRBD1 (5 bases). Germline V gene data show CDR1 as MGHRA and CDR2 as YSYEKL. V was pared by 4 bases and J by 7 bases, with 22 bases between. CDR3 length: 17 amino acids. CDR3 amino acids: CASSPSPPDWGSEKLFF. The CDR3 nucleotides are TGCGCCAGCAGCCCTTCCCCCCCAGACTGGGGGAGTGAAAAACTGTTTTTT.

J is TRBJ2-5 and V is TRBV28; D gene unclear. Trimming took off 3 bases at V and 0 bases at J, with 5 bases between the two ends. The CDR3 is 13 residues long. The germline CDR1 and CDR2 sequences are MDHEN and SYDVKM. The CDR3 spells CASSFLYQETQYF. The DNA for the CDR3 is TGTGCCAGCAGTTTTCTATACCAAGAGACCCAGTACTTC.

The chain recombines TRBV7-3 with TRBJ1-1; 8 bases are shared with TRBD1. The CDR3 extends over 13 amino acids. The V gene's germline CDR1 is SGHTA and CDR2 FQGTGA. V was clipped by 9 bases and J by 3 bases; unmatched bases: 6. CDR3 sequence reads: CASGQGTDTEAFF. The DNA of the CDR3 is TGTGCCAGTGGACAGGGAACGGACACTGAAGCTTTCTTT. The variable domain in full, with the rest retrieved from reference TRBV7-3 and TRBJ1-1, is GAGVSQTPSNKVTEKGKYVELRCDPISGHTALYWYRQSLGQGPEFLIYFQGTGAADDSGLPNDRFFAVRPEGSVSTLKIQRTERGDSAVYLCASGQGTDTEAFFGQGTRLTVV.

The chain employs TRBV2 and TRBJ2-5, with 8 bases lining up with TRBD2. Germline loops: CDR1 SNHLY, CDR2 FYNNEI. With 4 bases clipped from V and 4 bases from J, the junction kept 11 bases outside the gene matches. This CDR3 comprises 16 residues. This CDR3 is CASSGRGAGVRETQYF. Here the CDR3 DNA reads TGTGCCAGCAGTGGTCGGGGAGCGGGAGTCCGAGAGACCCAGTACTTC.